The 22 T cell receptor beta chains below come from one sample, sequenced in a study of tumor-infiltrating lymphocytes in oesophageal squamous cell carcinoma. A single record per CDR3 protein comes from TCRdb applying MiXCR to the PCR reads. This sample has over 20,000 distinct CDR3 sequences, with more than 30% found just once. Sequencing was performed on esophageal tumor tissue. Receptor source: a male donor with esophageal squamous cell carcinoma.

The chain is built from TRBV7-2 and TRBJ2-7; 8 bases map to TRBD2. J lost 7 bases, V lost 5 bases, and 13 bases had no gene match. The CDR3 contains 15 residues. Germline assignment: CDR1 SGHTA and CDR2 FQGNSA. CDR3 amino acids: CASSLEGLGVNEQYF. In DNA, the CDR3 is TGTGCCAGCAGCCTGGAGGGACTAGGAGTCAATGAGCAGTACTTC.

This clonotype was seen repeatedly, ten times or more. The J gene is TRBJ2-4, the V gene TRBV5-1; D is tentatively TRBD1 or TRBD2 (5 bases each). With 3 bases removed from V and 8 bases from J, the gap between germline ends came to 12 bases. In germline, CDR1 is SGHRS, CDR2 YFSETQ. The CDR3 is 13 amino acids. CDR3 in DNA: TGCGCCAGCAGCTCGAGGGGCGCGGACATTCAGTACTTC. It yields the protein CASSSRGADIQYF.

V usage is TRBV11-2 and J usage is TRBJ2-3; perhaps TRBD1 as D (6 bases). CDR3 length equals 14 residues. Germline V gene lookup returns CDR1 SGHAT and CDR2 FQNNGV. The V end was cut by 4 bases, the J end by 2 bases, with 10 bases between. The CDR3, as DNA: TGTGCCAGCAGCTGGACAGCCTACACAGATACGCAGTATTTT. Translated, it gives CASSWTAYTDTQYF. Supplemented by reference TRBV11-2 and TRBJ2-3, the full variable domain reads EAGVAQSPRYKIIEKRQSVAFWCNPISGHATLYWYQQILGQGPKLLIQFQNNGVVDDSQLPKDRFSAERLKGVDSTLKIQPAKLEDSAVYLCASSWTAYTDTQYFGPGTRLTVL.

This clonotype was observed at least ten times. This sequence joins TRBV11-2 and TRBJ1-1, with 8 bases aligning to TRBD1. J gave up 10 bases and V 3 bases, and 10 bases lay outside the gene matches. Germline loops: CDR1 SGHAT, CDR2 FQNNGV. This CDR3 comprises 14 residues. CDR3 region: CASSFDRGERGAFF. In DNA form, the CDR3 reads TGTGCCAGCAGCTTTGACAGGGGAGAGCGGGGAGCTTTCTTT.

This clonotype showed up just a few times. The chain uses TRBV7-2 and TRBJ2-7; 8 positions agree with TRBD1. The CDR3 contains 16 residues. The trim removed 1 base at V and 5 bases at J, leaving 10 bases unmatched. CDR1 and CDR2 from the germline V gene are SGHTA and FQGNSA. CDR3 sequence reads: CASSLGGAGGINEQYF. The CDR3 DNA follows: TGTGCCAGCAGCTTAGGAGGGGCAGGGGGCATCAACGAGCAGTACTTC.

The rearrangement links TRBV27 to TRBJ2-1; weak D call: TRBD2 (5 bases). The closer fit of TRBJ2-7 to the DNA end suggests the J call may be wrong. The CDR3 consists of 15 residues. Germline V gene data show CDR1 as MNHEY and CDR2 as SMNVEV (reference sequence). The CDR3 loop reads CASRSGNYGYNEQYF. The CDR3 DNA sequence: TGTGCCAGCCGGAGCGGAAACTATGGGTACAATGAGCAGTACTTC.

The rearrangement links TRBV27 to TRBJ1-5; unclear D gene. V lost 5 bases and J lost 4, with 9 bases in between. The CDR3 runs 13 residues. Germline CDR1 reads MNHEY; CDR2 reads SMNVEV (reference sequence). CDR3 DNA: TGTGCCAGCAGTGTGGAGCGAAATCAGCCCCAGCATTTT. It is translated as CASSVERNQPQHF.

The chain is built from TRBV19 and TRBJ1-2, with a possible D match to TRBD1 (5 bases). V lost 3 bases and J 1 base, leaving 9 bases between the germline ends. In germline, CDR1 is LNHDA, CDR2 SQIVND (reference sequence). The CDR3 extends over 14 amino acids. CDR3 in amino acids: CASSMGQFNYGYTF. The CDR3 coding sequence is TGTGCCAGTAGTATGGGGCAGTTTAACTATGGCTACACCTTC.

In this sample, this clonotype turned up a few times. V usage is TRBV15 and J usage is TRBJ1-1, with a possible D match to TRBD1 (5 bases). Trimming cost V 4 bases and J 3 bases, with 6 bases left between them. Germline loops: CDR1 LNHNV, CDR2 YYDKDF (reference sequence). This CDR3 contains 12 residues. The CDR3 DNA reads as TGTGCCACCAGCATGGGGGACACTGAAGCTTTCTTT. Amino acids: CATSMGDTEAFF.

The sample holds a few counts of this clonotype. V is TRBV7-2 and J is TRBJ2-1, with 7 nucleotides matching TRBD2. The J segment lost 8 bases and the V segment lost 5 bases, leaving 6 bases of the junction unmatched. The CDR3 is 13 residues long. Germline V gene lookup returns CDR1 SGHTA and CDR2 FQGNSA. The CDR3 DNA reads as TGTGCCAGCAGCACCGGACTAGACTATGAGCAGTTCTTC. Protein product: CASSTGLDYEQFF.

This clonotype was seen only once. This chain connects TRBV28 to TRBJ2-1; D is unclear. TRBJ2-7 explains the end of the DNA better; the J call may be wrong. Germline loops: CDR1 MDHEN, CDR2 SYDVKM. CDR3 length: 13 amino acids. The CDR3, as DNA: TGTGCCAGCAGGGTCCGGACCTCCTACGAGCAGTACTTC. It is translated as CASRVRTSYEQYF.

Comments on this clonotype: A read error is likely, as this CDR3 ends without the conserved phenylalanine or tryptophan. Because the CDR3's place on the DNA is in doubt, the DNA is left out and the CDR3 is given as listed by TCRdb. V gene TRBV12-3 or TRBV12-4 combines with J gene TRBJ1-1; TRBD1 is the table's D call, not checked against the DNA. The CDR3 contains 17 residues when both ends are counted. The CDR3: CASSNTTGLPGTQYFGP.

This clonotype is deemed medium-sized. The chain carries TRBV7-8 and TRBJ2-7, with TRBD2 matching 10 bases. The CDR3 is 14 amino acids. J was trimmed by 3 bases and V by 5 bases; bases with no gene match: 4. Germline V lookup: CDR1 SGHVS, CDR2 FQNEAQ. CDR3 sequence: CASSPTSGNYEQYF. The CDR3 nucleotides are TGTGCCAGCAGCCCCACTAGCGGGAACTACGAGCAGTACTTC.

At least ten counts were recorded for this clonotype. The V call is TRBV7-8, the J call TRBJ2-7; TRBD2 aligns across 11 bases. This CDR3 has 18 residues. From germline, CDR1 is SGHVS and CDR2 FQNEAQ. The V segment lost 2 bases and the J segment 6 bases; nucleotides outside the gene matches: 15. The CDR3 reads CASSLLLAGGESVLEQYF. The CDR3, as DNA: TGTGCCAGCAGCTTATTGCTAGCGGGAGGAGAGAGCGTCCTCGAGCAGTACTTC. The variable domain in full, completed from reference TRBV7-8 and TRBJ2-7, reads GAGVSQSPRYKVAKRGQDVALRCDPISGHVSLFWYQQALGQGPEFLTYFQNEAQLDKSGLPSDRFFAERPEGSVSTLKIQRTQQEDSAVYLCASSLLLAGGESVLEQYFGPGTRLTVT.

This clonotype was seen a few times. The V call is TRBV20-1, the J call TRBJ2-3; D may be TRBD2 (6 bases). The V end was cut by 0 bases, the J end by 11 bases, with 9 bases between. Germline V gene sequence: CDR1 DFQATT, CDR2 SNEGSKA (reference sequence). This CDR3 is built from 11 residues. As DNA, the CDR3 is TGCAGTGCTAGAGATGGGCGGGGGCAGTATTTT. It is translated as CSARDGRGQYF.

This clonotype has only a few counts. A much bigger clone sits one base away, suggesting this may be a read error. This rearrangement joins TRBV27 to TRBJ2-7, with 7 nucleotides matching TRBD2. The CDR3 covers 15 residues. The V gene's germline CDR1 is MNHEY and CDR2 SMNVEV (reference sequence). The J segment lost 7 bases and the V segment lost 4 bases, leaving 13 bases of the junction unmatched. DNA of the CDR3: TGTGCCAGCAGTTCTCAACCGGGGGGAAACAATGAGCAGTACTTC. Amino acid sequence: CASSSQPGGNNEQYF.

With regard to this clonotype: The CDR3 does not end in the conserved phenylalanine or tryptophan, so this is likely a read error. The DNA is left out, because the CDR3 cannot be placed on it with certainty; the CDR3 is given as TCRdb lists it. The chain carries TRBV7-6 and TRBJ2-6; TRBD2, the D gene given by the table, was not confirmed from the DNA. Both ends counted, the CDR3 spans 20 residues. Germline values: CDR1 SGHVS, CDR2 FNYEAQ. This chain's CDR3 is CASSLGAGGGGSSYEQYFGA.

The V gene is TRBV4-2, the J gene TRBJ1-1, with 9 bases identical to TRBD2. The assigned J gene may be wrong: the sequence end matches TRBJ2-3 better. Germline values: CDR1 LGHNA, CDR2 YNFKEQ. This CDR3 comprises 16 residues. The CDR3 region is CASSPGGLAPTDTQYF. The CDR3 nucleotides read TGTGCCAGCAGCCCAGGGGGACTAGCTCCCACAGATACGCAGTATTTT.

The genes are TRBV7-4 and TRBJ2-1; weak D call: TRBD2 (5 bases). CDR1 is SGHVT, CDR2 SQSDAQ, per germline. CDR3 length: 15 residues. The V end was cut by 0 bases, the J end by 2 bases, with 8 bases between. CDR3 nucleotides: TGTGCCAGCAGCTTAGCGGGAGTACCCTACAATGAGCAGTTCTTC. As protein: CASSLAGVPYNEQFF.

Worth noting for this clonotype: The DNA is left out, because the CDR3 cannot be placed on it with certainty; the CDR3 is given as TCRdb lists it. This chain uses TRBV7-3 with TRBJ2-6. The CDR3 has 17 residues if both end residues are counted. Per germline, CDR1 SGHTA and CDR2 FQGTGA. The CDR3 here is CASSLGVGVSLRAVLRF.

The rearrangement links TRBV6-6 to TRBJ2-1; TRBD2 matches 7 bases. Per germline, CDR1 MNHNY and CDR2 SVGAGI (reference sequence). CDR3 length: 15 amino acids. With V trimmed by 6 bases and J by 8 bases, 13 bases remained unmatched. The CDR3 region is CASRSNPTSAHEQFF. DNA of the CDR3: TGTGCCAGCAGGTCAAATCCAACTAGCGCGCATGAGCAGTTCTTC.

CDR3 in amino acids: CASSLEMSNQPQHF. For the CDR3, the DNA is TGTGCCAGCAGCTTAGAGATGAGCAATCAGCCCCAGCATTTT. The V and J genes are TRBV7-8 and TRBJ1-5; the D is unclear. V gave up 1 base and J gave up 1 base, with 5 bases separating them. The CDR3 is made up of 14 amino acids. The germline V gene has CDR1 SGHVS and CDR2 FQNEAQ.